This T cell receptor (beta chain) was obtained from a study of T cells after yellow fever vaccination (dated by TCRdb to about 2019). The study in broad terms: The SMART-Seq v4 Ultra Low Input RNA kit was used to prepare libraries from fractions with low cell numbers. Two healthy male donors, one aged 18 to 30 and one aged 30 to 40 years, made up the cohort. Blood samples were taken at several timepoints before and after primary and secondary immunization, and bulk PBMC replicates and cell subsets were isolated. To follow T-cell clones before and after both primary and booster YFV17D yellow fever vaccination, bulk TCR alpha and beta repertoires underwent longitudinal sequencing.

Turning to this clonotype: Base qualities are not at hand, and no much larger clone is one base apart.

The study at large found these results: Because only a couple of donors were included in the study, the extent to which the findings can be generalized is limited. Computational filtering was required because FACS-sorted repertoires could contain abundant contaminating clonotypes from the bulk population. A small share of clonotypes was detected in both CD4 and CD8 compartments, with the overlap likely arising from convergent recombination. The secondary T-cell response was weaker than the primary response but faster, peaking on day 5 instead of day 15. Most clones expanded after primary vaccination (roughly 96% of CD4 and 88% of CD8) were re-detected after the booster, suggesting that broad memory maintenance occurred.

From the germline V gene, CDR1 is SNHLY and CDR2 is FYNNEI. Between the V and J ends, shortened by 7 bases and 6 bases respectively, the junction contains 13 bases. Spanning cysteine to phenylalanine, the CDR3 consists of 13 amino acids. Just CDR3 DNA is preserved here, 39 bases in frame from base 1. TCR cDNA was synthesized by 5'RACE template switching, through which a universal primer site and unique molecular identifiers were introduced. Priming of cDNA synthesis was performed from both the TCR alpha and TCR beta constant segments. Libraries were amplified in two PCR steps, with sample barcodes and sequencing adapters added in the second step. Sequencing of libraries was done on Illumina HiSeq 2500 (2x100 bp) or NovaSeq (2x150 bp). As for how the authors treated the data: Reads were demultiplexed and collapsed into UMI consensus sequences with MIGEC, and V(D)J alignment was performed with MiXCR. Using edgeR on replicate PBMC samples, clonotypes were called vaccine-responding if FDR was below 0.01 and the log2 fold change was above 5 up to day 15. Bulk clonotypes were assigned CD4 or CD8 identity according to which sequenced CD4 or CD8 repertoire held them at higher abundance. NS4B-specific clonotypes were defined as those at least 10-fold enriched in dextramer-positive over dextramer-negative fractions; CD4-biased clonotypes were excluded. TCRdb reanalyzed the raw reads on its own, using fastp at Q25 for trimming and MiXCR for clone calling, and kept in-frame beta chains. Each entry is one CDR3 protein sequence, shown with its most common DNA and genes. These V and J calls derive from TCRdb rather than the authors' analysis. The sample table shows roughly 94,000 distinct CDR3 sequences, and 7.5% to 10% are seen once. In total, the top ten clones hold 16% of the sample.

Taken with the paper, the label for treatment or condition translates to: live attenuated yellow fever vaccine strain. A standard Ficoll-Paque protocol was used to isolate PBMCs from peripheral blood. With anti-CD3 and anti-CD8 staining plus a dextramer loaded with the yellow fever NS4B epitope peptide, the researchers sorted epitope-specific CD8 T cells. RNA was extracted with TriZol from bulk PBMCs, CD4 and CD8 fractions, and dextramer-positive and dextramer-negative fractions. The source of this sequence is a man between 18 and 29 years old who received the YFV17D yellow fever vaccine. The rearranged chain carries TRBV2 and TRBJ1-5, and possibly TRBD1, on 5 matching bases. Sample: CD8+ T cells not binding an NS4B(214-222) dextramer, sorted from PBMCs, taken around 15 days after the first yellow fever vaccination. The meaning of the sample's cell subset or site label: NS4B epitope dextramer-negative CD8 T cells. The DNA is TGTGCCAGCACCGGATTTGGGGCTCAGCCCCAGCATTTT. It specifies CASTGFGAQPQHF.